These 17 T cell receptor beta chains were sequenced from one sample in a study of a mutant IDH1 vaccine in newly diagnosed glioma. These receptors are not linked to any known antigen. Clones were read by immunoSEQ multiplex PCR, and TCRdb kept only the in-frame ones, dropping some. The sample records about 130,000 clones, around four fifths being singletons. Time point of the sample: week 11, during vaccination. Vaccination used 300 ug of mutant IDH1 20-mer peptide per dose, with topical imiquimod. Sequencing was performed on PBMCs, taken from a glioma patient whose treatment included an IDH1 peptide vaccine. The origin of the receptors is a man aged 35 to 55 with glioma.

The gene calls are TRBV14 and TRBJ2-1, with 8 bases identical to TRBD2. With V trimmed by 0 bases and J by 3 bases, 4 bases remained unmatched. This CDR3 contains 16 residues. Per germline, CDR1 SGHDN and CDR2 FVKESK. CDR3 protein: CASSQEGGRIYNEQFF. The CDR3 bases are TGTGCCAGCAGCCAAGAGGGCGGGAGGATCTACAATGAGCAGTTCTTC.

The chain is built from TRBV27 and TRBJ2-1; TRBD2 matches 11 bases. V dropped 3 bases and J dropped 8; count of bases not matched to a gene: 3. Germline V gene sequence: CDR1 MNHEY, CDR2 SMNVEV (reference sequence). The CDR3 covers 14 residues. For the CDR3, the DNA is TGTGCCAGCAGTTTGGAACTAGCGGGAGATGAGCAGTTCTTC. It specifies CASSLELAGDEQFF.

The V call is TRBV27, the J call TRBJ1-1; D is possibly TRBD1 (5 bases). The V end was cut by 3 bases, the J end by 6 bases, with 17 bases between. This CDR3 region has 15 residues. Germline loops: CDR1 MNHEY, CDR2 SMNVEV (reference sequence). CDR3 protein: CASSFGPTGVPEAFF. The CDR3 DNA is TGTGCCAGCAGTTTTGGTCCAACGGGGGTCCCTGAAGCTTTCTTT.

This chain connects TRBV12-5 to TRBJ2-2; D possibly corresponds to TRBD1 (9 bases). The V end was cut by 9 bases, the J end by 4 bases, with 30 bases between. Germline CDR1 LGHNT, CDR2 FRNRAP. This CDR3 region has 19 residues. CDR3 nucleotides: TGTGCTAGCGACCGCCCGGGACAGGGACTAGAAGCGGGCACCGGGGAGCTGTTTTTT. Translating gives CASDRPGQGLEAGTGELFF.

Relative to its sample, this clone is medium-sized. The chain combines TRBV23-1 with TRBJ1-1; D gene unclear. TRBV23-1 is flagged as an ORF with uncertain function. There are 18 residues in the CDR3. V dropped 6 bases and J dropped 4 bases, with 27 bases sitting between them. The CDR3 nucleotides read TGCGCCAGCAGCCGCGTCGGGGATCGAAAAGGTTGCGGCACTGAAGCTTTCTTT. Protein sequence: CASSRVGDRKGCGTEAFF.

The chain has TRBV6-7 and TRBJ2-3; 9 nucleotides match TRBD2. TRBV6-7 is annotated as an ORF whose role is uncertain. V trimming: 2 bases; J trimming: 3 bases; junction bases outside the gene matches: 0. The CDR3 runs 14 residues. The CDR3 coding sequence is TGTGCCAGCAGTTACAGCGGGGGGACAGATACGCAGTATTTT. This codes for CASSYSGGTDTQYF.

The chain recombines TRBV5-1 with TRBJ2-3, with D perhaps given as TRBD1 or TRBD2 (6 bases each). The CDR3 contains 18 residues. The V end lost 1 base, the J end lost 0 bases, and 18 bases lay between the germline ends. The germline V gene has CDR1 SGHRS and CDR2 YFSETQ. Here the CDR3 DNA reads TGCGCCAGCAGCTTGATTTCAGGGGACTTTTCTAGCACAGATACGCAGTATTTT. Residues: CASSLISGDFSSTDTQYF.

The V gene is TRBV11-3, the J gene TRBJ2-3; 9 bases align to TRBD2. Per germline, CDR1 SGHNT and CDR2 YENEEA. Trimming took 4 bases from V and 4 from J; bases not matched to a gene: 3. The CDR3 length is 14 residues. The chain's CDR3 is CASSSSGVADTQYF. CDR3 DNA sequence: TGTGCCAGCAGCTCTAGCGGGGTCGCAGATACGCAGTATTTT.

The rearrangement joins TRBV6-6 to TRBJ2-7, with 10 bases aligning to TRBD1. Trimming took 6 bases from V and 3 from J; bases not matched to a gene: 5. Germline CDR1 MNHNY, CDR2 SVGAGI (reference sequence). The CDR3 sequence is 14 residues long. CDR3 nucleotides: TGTGCCAGCAGCCGGACAGGGGGGTTCTACGAGCAGTACTTC. Its translation: CASSRTGGFYEQYF.

The chain employs TRBV27 and TRBJ1-3; possible D gene TRBD1, 6 bases. The germline V gene has CDR1 MNHEY and CDR2 SMNVEV (reference sequence). The CDR3 runs to 15 residues. V was trimmed by 5 bases and J by 3 bases, leaving 14 bases between them. This chain's CDR3 is CASSPGTSLGNTIYF. CDR3 coding DNA: TGTGCCAGCAGTCCGGGGACATCCCTTGGAAACACCATATATTTT.

This clone appeared once. The rearrangement joins TRBV5-1 to TRBJ2-2; 7 bases agree with TRBD1. The CDR3 loop spans 16 amino acids. V gave up 4 bases and J gave up 0 bases; unmatched junction bases: 6. Germline V gives CDR1 SGHRS, CDR2 YFSETQ. CDR3 nucleotide sequence: TGCGCCAGCAGCGCCTCCGGGACAGCGAACACCGGGGAGCTGTTTTTT. Amino acids: CASSASGTANTGELFF.

The chain combines TRBV19 with TRBJ1-2, with D uncertain. The CDR3 loop spans 13 amino acids. Germline V gives CDR1 LNHDA, CDR2 SQIVND (reference sequence). V lost 1 base and J 4 bases, leaving 7 bases between the germline ends. CDR3 sequence reads: CASSIGSGYGYTF. The CDR3 DNA is TGTGCCAGTAGTATAGGGTCTGGCTATGGCTACACCTTC.

The chain links TRBV7-2 to TRBJ2-3; TRBD2 might be the D (6 bases). The CDR3 is made up of 14 amino acids. CDR1 and CDR2 (germline): SGHTA, FQGNSA. Trimming took off 1 base at V and 4 bases at J, with 9 bases between the two ends. CDR3 residues: CASSLDTGADTQYF. The DNA of the CDR3 is TGTGCCAGCAGCTTAGATACGGGAGCAGATACGCAGTATTTT.

V gene TRBV15 combines with J gene TRBJ2-7; 10 bases are a match to TRBD2. There are 16 residues in the CDR3. In germline, CDR1 is LNHNV, CDR2 YYDKDF (reference sequence). V was pared by 0 bases and J by 4 bases, with 6 bases of the junction left unmatched. The CDR3 reads CATSRERASGGYEQYF. CDR3 bases: TGTGCCACCAGCAGAGAGCGGGCTAGCGGGGGATACGAGCAGTACTTC.

In the case of this clone: One end of the junction does not line up with germline, which may come from a read error. The rearrangement joins TRBV7-7 to TRBJ2-2; D might be TRBD1 or TRBD2, each matching 5 bases. The CDR3 has 15 amino acids. Looked up from germline, CDR1 is SSHAT and CDR2 is FNYEAQ (reference sequence). The CDR3 loop is CASSRAAQGPGELFF. The CDR3 DNA is TGTGCTAGCAGCCGGGCCGCCCAGGGACCCGGGGAGCTGTTTTTT.

This chain connects TRBV29-1 to TRBJ2-1, with 9 bases identical to TRBD1. The CDR3 is 15 residues long. Germline V lookup: CDR1 SQVTM, CDR2 ANQGSEA. V lost 4 bases to trimming and J lost 5 bases; unmatched junction nucleotides: 9. The CDR3 DNA is TGCAGCGTTGCCTTGGGGACAGGGTCGAACAATGAGCAGTTCTTC. It is translated as CSVALGTGSNNEQFF.

Comment on this clone: The sample holds other DNA sequences that translate to the same CDR3. The rearrangement joins TRBV2 to TRBJ2-7, with D tentatively TRBD1 (6 bases). Germline V CDR1 and CDR2: SNHLY, FYNNEI. The CDR3 extends over 12 amino acids. Trimming cost V 9 bases and J 0 bases, with 9 bases left between them. In DNA form, the CDR3 reads TGTGCCAGTACAGGGCTCTCCTACGAGCAGTACTTC. This gives the protein CASTGLSYEQYF. The variable domain in full, with the rest retrieved from reference TRBV2 and TRBJ2-7, is EPEVTQTPSHQVTQMGQEVILRCVPISNHLYFYWYRQILGQKVEFLVSFYNNEISEKSEIFDDQFSVERPDGSNFTLKIRSTKLEDSAMYFCASTGLSYEQYFGPGTRLTVT.